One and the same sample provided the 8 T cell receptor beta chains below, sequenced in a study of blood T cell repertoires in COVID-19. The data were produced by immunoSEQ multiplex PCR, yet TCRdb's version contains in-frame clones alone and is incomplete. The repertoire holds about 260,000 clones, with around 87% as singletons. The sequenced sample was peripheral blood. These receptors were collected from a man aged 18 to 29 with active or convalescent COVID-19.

The chain's CDR3 is CASSLLYEQYF. Here the CDR3 DNA reads TGTGCCAGCAGCCTACTCTACGAGCAGTACTTC. The genes are TRBV11-3 and TRBJ2-7; D gene ambiguous. Germline V gives CDR1 SGHNT, CDR2 YENEEA. Trimming shortened V by 5 bases and J by 3 bases, and 5 bases separated the two germline ends. The CDR3 extends over 11 amino acids.

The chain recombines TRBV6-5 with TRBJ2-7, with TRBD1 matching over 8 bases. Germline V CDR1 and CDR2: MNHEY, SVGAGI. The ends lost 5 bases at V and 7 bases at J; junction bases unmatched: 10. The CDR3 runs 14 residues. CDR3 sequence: CASSRPGQETEQYF. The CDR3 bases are TGTGCCAGCAGTCGCCCGGGACAGGAAACGGAGCAGTACTTC.

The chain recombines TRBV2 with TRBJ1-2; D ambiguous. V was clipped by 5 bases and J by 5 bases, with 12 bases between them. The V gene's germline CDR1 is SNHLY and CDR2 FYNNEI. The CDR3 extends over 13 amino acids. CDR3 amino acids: CASSISQRYGYTF. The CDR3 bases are TGTGCCAGCAGTATTAGTCAACGGTATGGCTACACCTTC. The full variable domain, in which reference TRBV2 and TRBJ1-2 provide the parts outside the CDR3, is EPEVTQTPSHQVTQMGQEVILRCVPISNHLYFYWYRQILGQKVEFLVSFYNNEISEKSEIFDDQFSVERPDGSNFTLKIRSTKLEDSAMYFCASSISQRYGYTFGSGTRLTVV.

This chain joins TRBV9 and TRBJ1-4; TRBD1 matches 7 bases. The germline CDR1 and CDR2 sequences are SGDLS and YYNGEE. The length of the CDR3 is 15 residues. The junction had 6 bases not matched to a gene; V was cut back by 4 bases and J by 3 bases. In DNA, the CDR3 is TGTGCCAGCAGCATCCGACAGGGCTCTAATGAAAAACTGTTTTTT. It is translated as CASSIRQGSNEKLFF. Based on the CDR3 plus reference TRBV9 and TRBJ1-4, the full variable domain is DSGVTQTPKHLITATGQRVTLRCSPRSGDLSVYWYQQSLDQGLQFLIQYYNGEERAKGNILERFSAQQFPDLHSELNLSSLELGDSALYFCASSIRQGSNEKLFFGSGTQLSVL.

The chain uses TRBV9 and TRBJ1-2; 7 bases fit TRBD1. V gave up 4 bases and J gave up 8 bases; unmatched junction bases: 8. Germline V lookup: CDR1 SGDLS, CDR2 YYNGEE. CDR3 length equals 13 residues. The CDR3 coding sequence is TGTGCCAGCAGCTCTACAGGGGCAGGGGGCTACACCTTC. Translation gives CASSSTGAGGYTF.

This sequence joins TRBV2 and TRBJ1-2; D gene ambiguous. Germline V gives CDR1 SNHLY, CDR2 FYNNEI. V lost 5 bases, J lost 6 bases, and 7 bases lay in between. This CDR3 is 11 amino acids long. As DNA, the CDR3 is TGTGCCAGCAGTTTCTCAGATGGCTACACCTTC. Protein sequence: CASSFSDGYTF. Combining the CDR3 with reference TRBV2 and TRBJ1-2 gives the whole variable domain EPEVTQTPSHQVTQMGQEVILRCVPISNHLYFYWYRQILGQKVEFLVSFYNNEISEKSEIFDDQFSVERPDGSNFTLKIRSTKLEDSAMYFCASSFSDGYTFGSGTRLTVV.

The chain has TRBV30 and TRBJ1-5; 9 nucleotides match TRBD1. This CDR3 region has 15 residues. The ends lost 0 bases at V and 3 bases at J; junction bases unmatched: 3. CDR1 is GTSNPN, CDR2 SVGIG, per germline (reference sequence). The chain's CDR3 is CAWSVGQGNNQPQHF. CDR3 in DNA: TGTGCCTGGAGTGTTGGACAGGGGAACAATCAGCCCCAGCATTTT.

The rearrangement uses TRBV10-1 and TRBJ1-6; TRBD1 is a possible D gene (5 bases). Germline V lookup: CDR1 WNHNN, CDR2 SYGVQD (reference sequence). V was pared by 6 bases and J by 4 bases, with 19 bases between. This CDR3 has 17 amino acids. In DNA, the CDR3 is TGCGCCAGCAGCGTAAAGACAGTGCGTTCATATAATTCACCCCTCCACTTT. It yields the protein CASSVKTVRSYNSPLHF.